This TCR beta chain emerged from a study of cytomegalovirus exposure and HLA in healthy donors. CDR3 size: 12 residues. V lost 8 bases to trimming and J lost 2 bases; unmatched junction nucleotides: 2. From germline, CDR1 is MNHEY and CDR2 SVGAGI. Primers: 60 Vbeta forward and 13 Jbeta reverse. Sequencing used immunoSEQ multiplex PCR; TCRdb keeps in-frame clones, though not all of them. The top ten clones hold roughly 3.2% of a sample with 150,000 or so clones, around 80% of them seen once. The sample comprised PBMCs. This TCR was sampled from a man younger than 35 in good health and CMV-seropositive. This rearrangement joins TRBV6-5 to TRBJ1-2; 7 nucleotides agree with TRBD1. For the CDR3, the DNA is TGTGCCAGCCTGGGACAGAACTATGGCTACACCTTC. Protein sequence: CASLGQNYGYTF.